A single sample gave rise to the 10 T cell receptor beta chains below, sequenced in a study of Ad26.COV2.S vaccination and SARS-CoV-2 variants (dated by TCRdb to the early 2020s). The treatment or condition label for this specimen denotes: around 19 received Ad26.COV2.S at low or high dose, single or two shots; 5 received placebo; per-sample allocation not given. For vaccine and placebo recipients, repertoires were sequenced using samples collected on day 63 after the first injection. Library method: the immunoSEQ multiplex PCR assay. As stored in TCRdb, this immuneACCESS dataset retains in-frame rearrangements with V and J assigned. A fraction of the clones does not appear; measured against another copy, unresolved V genes explain less than half of the discrepancy, and the remainder lacks a known reason. The sample table holds under 250,000 clones, of which around 85% were seen once. Roughly 3% of the sample goes to the ten largest clones.

This specimen was peripheral blood, taken in a trial of Ad26.COV2.S vaccine versus placebo. Every receptor here comes from a person between 18 and 65 years old who received the Ad26.COV2.S COVID-19 vaccine or a placebo.

The rearrangement links TRBV4-1 to TRBJ2-1; TRBD2 might be the D (5 bases). From germline, CDR1 is MGHRA and CDR2 YSYEKL. This CDR3 contains 17 residues. Trimming took off 0 bases at V and 0 bases at J, with 12 bases between the two ends. The DNA of the CDR3 is TGCGCCAGCAGCCAAGACTCGGGGTACAGCTCCTACAATGAGCAGTTCTTC. It codes for CASSQDSGYSSYNEQFF.

V and J are TRBV6-1 and TRBJ1-2, with D possibly matching TRBD1 (6 bases). This CDR3 region has 17 residues. The V and J ends lost 1 base and 4 bases respectively, with 19 bases between them. Per germline, CDR1 MNHNS and CDR2 SASEGT. DNA of the CDR3: TGTGCCAGCAGTGAAGAGTTAGGAGGGGGAAATAGCTATGGCTACACCTTC. This codes for CASSEELGGGNSYGYTF.

The CDR3 here is CASSSHGYSGANVLTF. As DNA, the CDR3 is TGTGCCAGCAGCTCCCACGGTTACTCTGGGGCCAACGTCCTGACTTTC. J is TRBJ2-6 and V is TRBV7-2; no reliable D call. This CDR3 comprises 16 residues. Trimming left V 4 bases short and J 0 bases short, with 10 bases between. CDR1 is SGHTA, CDR2 FQGNSA, per germline. Full variable domain (missing parts from reference TRBV7-2 and TRBJ2-6): GAGVSQSPSNKVTEKGKDVELRCDPISGHTALYWYRQSLGQGLEFLIYFQGNSAPDKSGLPSDRFSAERTGGSVSTLTIQRTQQEDSAVYLCASSSHGYSGANVLTFGAGSRLTVL.

V usage is TRBV6-5 and J usage is TRBJ2-3, with D unclear. Germline V CDR1 and CDR2: MNHEY, SVGAGI. The CDR3 contains 15 residues. V was trimmed by 7 bases and J by 2 bases, leaving 16 bases between them. CDR3 amino acids: CASTQTLSNTDTQYF. The CDR3 coding sequence is TGTGCCAGCACCCAAACCCTTTCGAACACAGATACGCAGTATTTT.

This clone appeared a few times. In DNA form, the CDR3 reads TGTGCCAGCTCACCAGGGTCAGAACAGCCCCAGCATTTT. Amino acid sequence: CASSPGSEQPQHF. The chain couples TRBV18 to TRBJ1-5; D is uncertain. Trimming removed 2 bases at V and 7 bases at J, with 9 bases between. Germline V gene sequence: CDR1 KGHSH, CDR2 LQKENI. The CDR3 runs to 13 residues.

The V call is TRBV7-3, the J call TRBJ1-1; the D is unclear. This CDR3 spans 14 amino acids. CDR1 is SGHTA and CDR2 is FQGTGA in the germline V gene. Trimming took off 2 bases at V and 6 bases at J, with 13 bases between the two ends. The chain's CDR3 is CASSLQSSSSEAFF. CDR3 DNA: TGTGCCAGCAGCTTACAGTCAAGCTCCTCTGAAGCTTTCTTT.

V usage is TRBV7-9 and J usage is TRBJ1-2; D might be TRBD1 (6 bases). Germline V gene data show CDR1 as SEHNR and CDR2 as FQNEAQ (reference sequence). The CDR3 sequence is 14 residues long. The V end lost 5 bases, the J end lost 2 bases, and 12 bases lay between the germline ends. CDR3 sequence (DNA): TGTGCCAGCAGCGTGAGAGGACAGAACTATGGCTACACCTTC. Its translation: CASSVRGQNYGYTF.

This chain connects TRBV4-2 to TRBJ2-1, with TRBD2 matching 12 bases. The CDR3 length is 21 residues. Per germline, CDR1 LGHNA and CDR2 YNFKEQ. The ends lost 1 base at V and 0 bases at J; junction bases unmatched: 13. CDR3 nucleotides: TGTGCCAGCAGCCAAGTCTCGCGGACTAGCGGGACGGACTTCTCCTACAATGAGCAGTTCTTC. Translated: CASSQVSRTSGTDFSYNEQFF.

V is TRBV20-1 and J is TRBJ2-1; 12 bases align to TRBD2. Germline V gene data show CDR1 as DFQATT and CDR2 as SNEGSKA (reference sequence). The ends lost 5 bases at V and 15 bases at J; junction bases unmatched: 17. The CDR3 is made up of 15 amino acids. CDR3 nucleotides: TGCAGTGCTCGTGGGCCTAACCGACTAGCGGGGGATAGGTTCTTC. Translation gives CSARGPNRLAGDRFF.

This clone was detected only once. The V call is TRBV30, the J call TRBJ2-5; 7 bases are a match to TRBD2. J lost 3 bases, V lost 4 bases, and 11 bases had no gene match. The germline gives CDR1 GTSNPN, CDR2 SVGIG (reference sequence). The CDR3 consists of 15 residues. CDR3 sequence reads: CAWNLGGAGEETQYF. The CDR3 DNA reads as TGTGCCTGGAACCTTGGAGGGGCGGGGGAAGAGACCCAGTACTTC.